This T cell receptor (beta chain) was captured in a study of CD8+CD57+ T cells in acquired aplastic anemia (dated by TCRdb to 2016 to 2019). Context from the whole study: DNA extracted from sorted CD4+ and CD8+ cells had a mean of around 3 ug, with a range of 0.2 to 27.4 ug. A CD8+CD57+ expansion meant a frequency higher than the mean frequency seen in healthy subjects. Summary of the overall study and its limitations: CD8+ Simpson's diversity did not differ significantly between patients and healthy controls (P=0.060). Around 30 CD8+ CDR3 sequences were shared between patients and controls but appeared highly expressed in patients and within their immunodominant clones.

With respect to this clonotype: This receptor's antigen is unknown. There are no base qualities to consult, and no much larger clone falls within one base.

V is pared back by 4 bases and J by 2 bases, with 12 bases lying between the germline termini. The CDR3, cysteine through phenylalanine, is 14 amino acids long. Just CDR3 DNA is preserved here, 42 bases in frame from base 1. Per the germline V gene, MGHRA is the CDR1 and YSYEKL is the CDR2. Flow cytometry had shown CD8+CD57+ cell expansion in the patients selected for sequencing. Severe acquired aplastic anemia was diagnosed in all patients according to International Study of Aplastic Anemia and Agranulocytosis and Camitta criteria. No therapy had been received by the patients at the time of blood sampling. The study deep-sequenced TCR repertoires of sorted CD4+ and CD8+ blood T cells from severe aplastic anemia patients and healthy subjects. In the USA, patient enrollment took place under clinicaltrials.gov protocols 00001620, 01623167, 00001397, 00071045, 00081523 and 00961064. Ficoll-Paque density gradient centrifugation was used to isolate peripheral blood mononuclear cells. Before DNA extraction, CD4+ and CD8+ T cells were sorted with FACS or magnetic beads.

Genomic DNA served as template for TCR beta VDJ combination and CDR3 sequence profiling. An Illumina HiSeq 2000 was used for TCR repertoire sequencing. In the source study's methods: Repertoire assessment relied on Simpson's diversity index, CDR3 size and DJ length profiles, and TRBV/TRBJ rearrangement plots. Whichever DNA sequence was most abundant in the deep sequencing data was defined as the immunodominant clone. CDR3 amino acid sequences were screened for sharing across subjects and compared with published repertoires and the VDJdb database. The raw public reads went through TCRdb reprocessing: fastp at Q25, MiXCR clone calling, in-frame beta chains kept. Each CDR3 protein gets just one entry, which takes the most common genes and DNA from the rows behind it. Here the V and J calls rest on TCRdb's processing, not on the authors' analysis. This sample gives 160,000 or so distinct CDR3 sequences in total; less than 60% of them show up just once. 1.1% of the sample comes from the top ten.

The source of this sequence is a human donor with aplastic anemia. The source material was sorted CD4+, CD8+, or CD8+CD57+ T cells (not recorded which) from PBMCs. The chain joins TRBV4-1 to TRBJ2-7; D gene: possibly TRBD1, on 7 matching bases. The CDR3 loop reads CASSRPGGPYEQYF. In nucleotides, the sequence is TGCGCCAGCAGCCGTCCAGGGGGGCCCTACGAGCAGTACTTC.